This record concerns one T cell receptor (beta chain) sequence. The method was immunoSEQ multiplex PCR; TCRdb's version includes in-frame clones alone and lacks a portion of them. The sample consists of about 290,000 clones, just under 85% of them appearing once. This entry comes from a study of blood T cell repertoires in COVID-19. The germline CDR1 and CDR2 sequences are SGHRS and YFSETQ. The CDR3 consists of 17 residues. Trimming removed 0 bases from V and 8 bases from J, with 21 bases in between. This sequence originates from a woman in her 50s with active or convalescent COVID-19. The chain has TRBV5-1 and TRBJ1-5; perhaps TRBD1 as D (6 bases). Sequencing was performed on peripheral blood. The CDR3 is CASSLGFGAGVLEPQHF. The CDR3 nucleotides are TGCGCCAGCAGCTTGGGGTTCGGAGCAGGGGTTTTAGAGCCCCAGCATTTT.